This is a list of T cell receptor beta chains from one sample in a study of T cell changes during pregnancy in multiple sclerosis. Repertoires were generated with immunoSEQ multiplex PCR, while TCRdb's copy carries only in-frame clones and drops some. The top ten hold 4.5% to 6.5% of the sample, which has roughly 29,000 clones, around 94% seen once. The sample in question was CD8+ T cells from peripheral blood mononuclear cells, obtained before pregnancy. These TCRs come from a female donor with multiple sclerosis, enrolled in a pregnancy study. The CDR3 runs from the conserved cysteine through the conserved F or W. D genes are given only for firm matches. A clone size is listed for some rows: how often the clone was seen (once, few, many), or a class if it is expanded.

D: TRBD2
size: .
J: TRBJ2-7
V: TRBV27
CDR3: CASSSGTSGYEQYF
DNA: TGTGCCAGCAGTTCCGGGACTAGCGGCTACGAGCAGTACTTC

D: .
size: .
J: TRBJ1-1
V: TRBV19
CDR3: CASSIGTDTEAFF
DNA: TGTGCCAGTAGTATAGGGACAGACACTGAAGCTTTCTTT

D: .
size: once
J: TRBJ2-5
V: TRBV27
CDR3: CASSLNSLETQYF
DNA: TGTGCCAGCAGTCTCAACAGCTTGGAGACCCAGTACTTC

D: TRBD2
size: .
J: TRBJ2-1
V: TRBV7-2
CDR3: CASSFGFTSGLYNEQFF
DNA: TGTGCCAGCAGCTTCGGATTTACTAGCGGCCTATACAATGAGCAGTTCTTC

D: TRBD1
size: .
J: TRBJ2-5
V: TRBV29-1
CDR3: CSVEVDRVGETQYF
DNA: TGCAGCGTTGAAGTGGACAGGGTGGGGGAGACCCAGTACTTC

D: .
size: once
J: TRBJ2-2
V: TRBV4-1
CDR3: CASSLGGSGTGELFF
DNA: TGCGCCAGCTCCTTAGGAGGGAGCGGCACCGGGGAGCTGTTTTTT

D: .
size: .
J: TRBJ1-1
V: TRBV4-3
CDR3: CASSLTGNTEAFF
DNA: TGCGCCAGCAGCCTAACAGGGAACACTGAAGCTTTCTTT

D: TRBD2
size: .
J: TRBJ2-7
V: TRBV7-9
CDR3: CASSLAPGLKYEQYF
DNA: TGTGCCAGCAGCTTAGCCCCGGGACTAAAATACGAGCAGTACTTC

D: .
size: medium-sized
J: TRBJ2-5
V: TRBV19
CDR3: CASSWINRQETQYF
DNA: TGTGCCAGTAGCTGGATAAACAGGCAAGAGACCCAGTACTTC

D: .
size: .
J: TRBJ2-7
V: TRBV2
CDR3: CASRPPTLEQYF
DNA: TGTGCCAGCAGGCCCCCTACGCTCGAGCAGTACTTC

D: .
size: .
J: TRBJ1-4
V: TRBV9
CDR3: CASSVFGIRDEKLFF
DNA: TGTGCCAGCAGCGTCTTCGGGATAAGAGATGAAAAACTGTTTTTT

D: .
size: .
J: TRBJ1-4
V: TRBV5-1
CDR3: CASSLDTLGEKLFF
DNA: TGCGCCAGCAGCTTGGACACCCTCGGGGAAAAACTGTTTTTT

D: .
size: .
J: TRBJ1-3
V: TRBV2
CDR3: CASTGTSSSGNTIYF
DNA: TGTGCCAGCACCGGGACTTCCAGCTCTGGAAACACCATATATTTT